This T cell receptor beta chain was captured by sequencing in a study of blood T cell repertoires in COVID-19. The wider study: The analysed material was cDNA or gDNA that came from T cells, B-cell-depleted T cells, or PBMCs.

As processed by the authors: Amplified reference gene primers provided the basis for estimating nucleated cell counts. Clones were sequenced by immunoSEQ multiplex PCR, and TCRdb holds only the in-frame ones, with some missing. V, J and clone size reflect that table, while D and trimming were determined from the DNA. The repertoire includes about 360,000 clones, around 83% of them detected once, and 2.5% to 3% sits in the top ten. CDR3 length: 14 residues. Germline CDR1 MNHNY, CDR2 SVGAGI (reference sequence). After removal of 2 bases from V and 7 bases from J, the junction contained 4 bases not matched to a gene.

Sequencing input: peripheral blood. The rearrangement joins TRBV6-6 to TRBJ2-2; 7 bases map to TRBD1. This TCR was recovered from a young man with active or convalescent COVID-19. The CDR3 spells CASSYRGRVGELFF. In DNA form, the CDR3 reads TGTGCCAGCAGTTACAGGGGGCGGGTCGGGGAGCTGTTTTTT.